The 28 T cell receptor beta chains given below trace back to one sample, sequenced in a study of blood T cell repertoires in COVID-19. Sequencing was performed with immunoSEQ multiplex PCR; in TCRdb, only in-frame clones are kept and a portion is missing. The profile covers hundreds of thousands of clones, with 86% appearing a single time and about 7.6% taken by the ten largest. Sequencing was performed on peripheral blood. These receptors were collected from a woman in her sixties with COVID-19, enrolled during active disease.

This chain connects TRBV24-1 to TRBJ2-5; a possible D gene is TRBD1 (5 bases). The germline V and J ends were trimmed by 12 bases and 6 bases, with 19 bases remaining between them. Germline values: CDR1 KGHDR, CDR2 SFDVKD. The length of the CDR3 is 13 residues. This CDR3 is CALTCRVQKTQYF. Here the CDR3 DNA reads TGTGCCCTGACATGCAGGGTACAGAAGACCCAGTACTTC.

Only a few counts were recorded for this clone. This chain joins TRBV27 and TRBJ2-5; 9 positions match TRBD1. Germline CDR1 is MNHEY and CDR2 is SMNVEV (reference sequence). This CDR3 region has 15 residues. Trimming removed 3 bases from V and 2 bases from J; junction bases left unmatched: 4. The CDR3 coding sequence is TGTGCCAGCAGTTTGGGACAGGGTACACAAGAGACCCAGTACTTC. It is translated as CASSLGQGTQETQYF.

The chain combines TRBV6-6 with TRBJ2-5, with D possibly matching TRBD2 (6 bases). Trimming stripped 6 bases from V and 3 bases from J, with 17 bases between. Germline V lookup: CDR1 MNHNY, CDR2 SVGAGI (reference sequence). This CDR3 is 15 amino acids long. CDR3 coding DNA: TGTGCCAGCAGCCACCCCTCTAGCGCCGAAGAGACCCAGTACTTC. This sequence encodes CASSHPSSAEETQYF.

This clone was detected only once. The chain combines TRBV5-1 with TRBJ2-7, with 7 bases that match TRBD1. Per germline, CDR1 SGHRS and CDR2 YFSETQ. The V segment lost 0 bases and the J segment 3 bases; nucleotides outside the gene matches: 6. The CDR3 length is 15 residues. The CDR3 here is CASSLGGQVIYEQYF. CDR3 bases: TGCGCCAGCAGCTTGGGTGGACAGGTAATCTACGAGCAGTACTTC.

The chain recombines TRBV6-5 with TRBJ1-1; unclear D gene. This CDR3 is 14 amino acids long. Trimming stripped 4 bases from V and 1 base from J, with 10 bases between. Germline V gene data show CDR1 as MNHEY and CDR2 as SVGAGI. This CDR3 is CASSSTRKNTEAFF. CDR3 bases: TGTGCCAGCAGTTCCACTAGGAAGAACACTGAAGCTTTCTTT.

For this clone: The same CDR3 is also encoded by other DNA sequences in this sample. CDR3 residues: CASSLDGYNEQFF. CDR3 DNA: TGCGCCAGCAGCTTGGACGGGTACAATGAGCAGTTCTTC. This chain joins TRBV5-1 and TRBJ2-1; D is unclear. Per the germline V gene, CDR1 is SGHRS and CDR2 is YFSETQ. The ends were cut back, 0 bases at V and 4 bases at J, with 5 bases in the middle. The CDR3 has 13 residues.

This chain links TRBV2 with TRBJ2-3, with D tentatively TRBD1 (5 bases). Per germline, CDR1 SNHLY and CDR2 FYNNEI. V dropped 8 bases and J dropped 5 bases, with 14 bases sitting between them. The CDR3 sequence is 13 residues long. DNA for the CDR3: TGTGCCAGCCACAGGCGTCCGGGAGATACGCAGTATTTT. It is translated as CASHRRPGDTQYF.

The rearrangement joins TRBV5-8 to TRBJ1-2; TRBD1 is a possible D gene (5 bases). Germline CDR1 reads SGHTS; CDR2 reads YDEGEE. The CDR3 has 14 residues. Trimming pared 2 bases from V and 4 bases from J, leaving 12 bases between. As DNA, the CDR3 is TGTGCCAGCAGCTTTGAGGATCAGGGCTATGGCTACACCTTC. This gives the protein CASSFEDQGYGYTF.

Only one count was recorded for this clone. The V and J genes are TRBV5-5 and TRBJ1-2, with 9 bases aligning to TRBD1. The CDR3 has 15 residues. Losses at the gene ends were 4 bases for V and 5 bases for J; bases not matched to a gene: 9. Germline lookup yields CDR1 SGHKS and CDR2 YYEKEE (reference sequence). For the CDR3, the DNA is TGTGCCAGCAGCCTGGGACAGGGCCCCTCGTATGGCTACACCTTC. Translated: CASSLGQGPSYGYTF.

The V and J genes are TRBV3-1 (or the pseudogene TRBV3-2) and TRBJ1-3; possibly TRBD1 for D (5 bases). This CDR3 spans 16 amino acids. The germline CDR1 and CDR2 sequences are LGHDT and YNNKEL (reference sequence). Trimming left V 0 bases short and J 4 bases short, with 13 bases between. CDR3 bases: TGTGCCAGCAGCCAAGATGGGGCCCCAGGGGGAAACACCATATATTTT. It specifies CASSQDGAPGGNTIYF.

V usage is TRBV9 and J usage is TRBJ2-1; D is uncertain. CDR3 length equals 15 residues. Germline CDR1 is SGDLS and CDR2 is YYNGEE. Deletions cut 0 bases from V and 0 bases from J, with 7 bases between. CDR3 nucleotide sequence: TGTGCCAGCAGCGTAGGCTCTAACTCCTACAATGAGCAGTTCTTC. Translating it yields CASSVGSNSYNEQFF.

The V and J genes are TRBV30 and TRBJ1-6, with D hard to call. Between the trimmed V and J ends, which lost 8 bases and 6 bases, there was a span of 11 bases. In germline, CDR1 is GTSNPN, CDR2 SVGIG (reference sequence). The CDR3 length is 12 residues. CDR3 amino acids: CAVRGSNSPLHF. The CDR3 DNA reads TGTGCCGTACGGGGAAGTAATTCACCCCTCCACTTT.

This sequence joins TRBV4-1 and TRBJ1-2; D is perhaps TRBD1 (5 bases). The CDR3 consists of 16 residues. V was shortened by 4 bases and J by 4 bases, with 19 bases between the two germline ends. Germline lookup yields CDR1 MGHRA and CDR2 YSYEKL. The CDR3 spells CASSPQGSGNSYGYTF. For the CDR3, the DNA is TGCGCCAGCAGCCCCCAAGGATCAGGGAATTCCTATGGCTACACCTTC.

A remark on this clone: Sequence at one end of the junction differs from germline and may be a read error. This chain connects TRBV20-1 to TRBJ2-5; tentatively, D is TRBD1 or TRBD2 (5 bases each). In germline, CDR1 is DFQATT, CDR2 SNEGSKA (reference sequence). The CDR3 contains 11 residues. As DNA, the CDR3 is TGCAGTGCTAGTGGGGGAGAGGCCCAGTACTTC. It yields the protein CSASGGEAQYF.

The DNA for the CDR3 is TGTGCCAGCAGCCCGCTAGCGGGGGGATACAATGAGCAGTTCTTC. Its translation: CASSPLAGGYNEQFF. J is TRBJ2-1 and V is TRBV7-3; 11 bases are shared with TRBD2. This CDR3 comprises 15 residues. Germline V gene lookup returns CDR1 SGHTA and CDR2 FQGTGA. Unmatched junction bases numbered 4, after V lost 5 bases and J lost 4 bases. The variable domain in full, with the rest retrieved from reference TRBV7-3 and TRBJ2-1, is GAGVSQTPSNKVTEKGKYVELRCDPISGHTALYWYRQSLGQGPEFLIYFQGTGAADDSGLPNDRFFAVRPEGSVSTLKIQRTERGDSAVYLCASSPLAGGYNEQFFGPGTRLTVL.

V usage is TRBV10-3 and J usage is TRBJ1-5; the D gene is possibly TRBD1 (5 bases). V lost 2 bases and J 0 bases, leaving 5 bases between the germline ends. The CDR3 runs to 14 residues. Germline V lookup: CDR1 ENHRY, CDR2 SYGVKD. CDR3: CAISEQGSNQPQHF. DNA for the CDR3: TGTGCCATCAGTGAGCAGGGTAGCAATCAGCCCCAGCATTTT.

The chain carries TRBV25-1 and TRBJ1-2; D might be TRBD1 (5 bases). Germline values: CDR1 MGHDK, CDR2 SYGVNS. CDR3 length equals 14 residues. The V gene lost 6 bases and the J gene lost 5 bases, with 16 bases spanning the gap. The DNA for the CDR3 is TGTGCCAGCAGCGGAGAGCAGGGTGTATATGGCTACACCTTC. Translating gives CASSGEQGVYGYTF.

The chain has TRBV7-3 and TRBJ2-5, with unresolved D. The germline V and J ends were trimmed by 1 base and 4 bases, with 7 bases remaining between them. The germline CDR1 and CDR2 sequences are SGHTA and FQGTGA. This CDR3 region has 13 residues. CDR3 residues: CASSLNPLETQYF. CDR3 nucleotide sequence: TGTGCCAGCAGCTTAAATCCGTTAGAGACCCAGTACTTC.

The gene calls are TRBV12-1 and TRBJ2-2; TRBD2 was called by the table and not checked on the DNA. TRBV12-1 is an annotated pseudogene. The CDR3 contains 14 residues. The CDR3 loop is CASSLSPRPGELFF. The CDR3 region has the DNA TGTGCCAGCAGCCTCTCCCCGCGGCCCGGGGAGCTGTTTTTT.

DNA of the CDR3: TGTGCCAGCAGCCGTTTCGGAGTCGGGACTAGCGGGACAGATACGCAGTATTTT. It specifies CASSRFGVGTSGTDTQYF. V usage is TRBV3-1 (or the pseudogene TRBV3-2) and J usage is TRBJ2-3, with 12 bases fitting TRBD2. From germline, CDR1 is LGHDT and CDR2 YNNKEL (reference sequence). The CDR3 sequence is 18 residues long. J was trimmed by 3 bases and V by 4 bases; bases with no gene match: 11.

The J gene is TRBJ2-5, the V gene TRBV19; the D gene is possibly TRBD1 (5 bases). Per germline, CDR1 LNHDA and CDR2 SQIVND (reference sequence). This CDR3 contains 10 residues. The CDR3 reads CADSLVTQYF. DNA for the CDR3: TGTGCTGACAGCTTGGTGACCCAGTACTTC.

The chain links TRBV7-9 to TRBJ2-5; D may be TRBD2 (5 bases). Germline V gene lookup returns CDR1 SEHNR and CDR2 FQNEAQ (reference sequence). Trimming stripped 3 bases from V and 4 bases from J, with 9 bases between. CDR3 length equals 13 residues. CDR3 DNA: TGTGCCAGCAGCTTGTATGAGGGAGAGACCCAGTACTTC. This sequence encodes CASSLYEGETQYF.

V and J are TRBV5-4 and TRBJ1-1, with 12 bases that match TRBD1. The germline CDR1 and CDR2 sequences are SGHNT and YYREEE (reference sequence). CDR3 size: 16 residues. V shed 0 bases, J shed 8 bases, and the junction held 8 bases outside the gene matches. The CDR3 here is CASSLAPGQGAGEAFF. The DNA of the CDR3 is TGTGCCAGCAGCTTGGCCCCGGGACAGGGGGCGGGGGAAGCTTTCTTT.

This chain uses TRBV7-9 with TRBJ2-1; 10 nucleotides match TRBD2. Germline trimming cut 5 bases from V and 0 bases from J; bases unmatched to any gene: 7. The CDR3 is 17 residues long. Germline CDR1 and CDR2: SEHNR and FQNEAQ (reference sequence). The CDR3 bases are TGTGCCAGCAGCCCACTAGCGGGGTCTAGCTCCTACAATGAGCAGTTCTTC. It specifies CASSPLAGSSSYNEQFF.

The CDR3, as DNA: TGTGCCAGCAGCGCCGGGGGTAGCGGTCATTTAGAGCAGTTCTTC. It encodes CASSAGGSGHLEQFF. V and J are TRBV7-3 and TRBJ2-1, with D possibly matching TRBD2 (6 bases). The germline gives CDR1 SGHTA, CDR2 FQGTGA. Deletions cut 5 bases from V and 10 bases from J, with 21 bases between. This CDR3 region has 15 residues.

V gene TRBV5-6 combines with J gene TRBJ2-7, with D unresolved. V gave up 3 bases and J gave up 4 bases, with 8 bases separating them. Germline lookup yields CDR1 SGHDT and CDR2 YYEEEE. The CDR3 consists of 12 residues. CDR3 sequence reads: CASSWSSYEQYF. Here the CDR3 DNA reads TGTGCCAGCAGCTGGAGTAGTTACGAGCAGTACTTC.

The chain recombines TRBV2 with TRBJ2-1; the match to TRBD2 covers 9 bases. The V gene end was trimmed by 4 bases and the J gene end by 0 bases; junction bases not matched to a gene: 7. This CDR3 has 17 amino acids. The V gene's germline CDR1 is SNHLY and CDR2 FYNNEI. The CDR3 reads CASSVSGGMSSYNEQFF. CDR3 DNA: TGTGCCAGCAGTGTTAGCGGGGGCATGAGCTCCTACAATGAGCAGTTCTTC.

The V gene is TRBV9, the J gene TRBJ1-3, with D possibly TRBD1 on 5 matching bases. This CDR3 region has 15 residues. Germline V gene data show CDR1 as SGDLS and CDR2 as YYNGEE. The V and J ends lost 4 bases and 0 bases respectively, with 11 bases between them. CDR3 coding DNA: TGTGCCAGCAGCCAAGACAGTCACTCTGGAAACACCATATATTTT. Protein: CASSQDSHSGNTIYF.